This T cell receptor (beta chain) is drawn from a study of T cells expressing NK-cell markers. Study-level background: The TCR beta repertoires originated in sorted CD3+CD56+NKG2C+, CD3+CD56+NKG2C- and CD3+CD56-NKG2C+ T cells.

Germline V gives CDR1 SGHNT, CDR2 YYREEE (reference sequence). The CDR3 runs to 15 residues. TCRdb reworked the 5' RACE reads into one entry per CDR3 protein, no DNA. The sample holds more than 120,000 distinct CDR3 sequences. This receptor was identified in a man younger than 30 in good health. The sequenced sample consisted of blood T cells: a sorted CD56 or NKG2C T cell subset, CD4+ or CD8+ T cells, or bulk PBMC T cells (not recorded which). The chain has TRBV5-4 and TRBJ2-7. The CDR3 region is CASSLVEDSSYEQYF.